The clone carrying this TCR beta chain has at least ten counts. What it recognizes is unknown. This sample stems from a study of regulatory T cells in long-lasting Graves disease. Overall study results and limits: Between persistent patients, thousands of public clonotypes were shared, exceeding the approximately 990 shared between new patients. Peripheral blood alone, not thyroid tissue, underwent study.

This CDR3 is built from 14 residues. CDR1 is LNHDA, CDR2 SQIVND, per germline (reference sequence). The germline V and J ends were trimmed by 3 bases and 5 bases, with 13 bases remaining between them. Time point described: newly diagnosed GD, antithyroid drugs for less than 3 months. The authors made the TCR library using RNA they extracted from PBMCs. With iRepertoire HTBI primers and Arm-PCR of CDR3 regions, TCR beta libraries were built. Each CDR3 protein gets one entry after TCRdb re-called the multiplex PCR reads with MiXCR. The table lists about 540,000 distinct CDR3 sequences, approximately 13% of them singletons, with over 7.5% in the top ten. Separately, the same data were catalogued under a study of T cells in Graves' hyperthyroidism and ophthalmopathy.

The input for sequencing was peripheral blood mononuclear cells (PBMCs), taken at new diagnosis, from a patient treated with antithyroid drugs. The genes are TRBV19 and TRBJ1-1, with a possible D match to TRBD1 (6 bases). The clonotype was recovered from a man younger than 45 with Graves disease. The CDR3 coding sequence is TGTGCCAGTAGTATGGTCCAGGGGAGGACTGAAGCTTTCTTT. It yields the protein CASSMVQGRTEAFF.